These T cell receptor beta chains were read from a single sample in a study of CD8 T cells in ankylosing spondylitis. Via MiXCR, TCRdb re-called the 5' RACE reads, giving one row per CDR3 protein. The sample lists about 840,000 distinct CDR3 sequences, 12% occurring once. Sequencing used blood, either unsorted or a sorted T cell fraction (not recorded which). These receptors originate from a male donor with ankylosing spondylitis. CDR3s include the opening cysteine and the closing phenylalanine or tryptophan. The D gene is left open where the match is weak. Some rows have no size entry. The others give once, few or many, or a class for an expanded clone.

abundance: few
j_gene: TRBJ1-1
d_gene: .
v_gene: TRBV6-1
CDR3nt: TGTGCCAGCAGTAGCGCCCGGGGGCGCAACACTGAAGCTTTCTTT
CDR3aa: CASSSARGRNTEAFF

abundance: few
j_gene: TRBJ2-7
d_gene: TRBD2
v_gene: TRBV9
CDR3nt: TGTGCCAGCAGTCGGACTAGCGCTACCTACGAGCAGTACTTC
CDR3aa: CASSRTSATYEQYF

abundance: many
j_gene: TRBJ1-1
d_gene: .
v_gene: TRBV27
CDR3nt: TGTGCCAGCAGTAATTCCGGGACCGAAGCTTTCTTT
CDR3aa: CASSNSGTEAFF

abundance: .
j_gene: TRBJ1-1
d_gene: .
v_gene: TRBV12-3/TRBV12-4
CDR3nt: TGTGCCAGCAGTTTAGGCAGGGGTATAGAAGCTTTCTTT
CDR3aa: CASSLGRGIEAFF

abundance: .
j_gene: TRBJ1-5
d_gene: .
v_gene: TRBV6-1
CDR3nt: TGTGCCAGCAGTGAACTGGGGCACCATAGCAATCAGCCCCAGCATTTT
CDR3aa: CASSELGHHSNQPQHF

abundance: few
j_gene: TRBJ2-2
d_gene: .
v_gene: TRBV7-8
CDR3nt: TGTGCCAGCAGCTTAGGTGGTAGGGGGTTAAGCCCCGGGGAGCTGTTTTTT
CDR3aa: CASSLGGRGLSPGELFF

abundance: .
j_gene: TRBJ1-1
d_gene: .
v_gene: TRBV10-3
CDR3nt: TGTGCCATCAGTGTTGCCAGCAATCTTGAAGCTTTCTTT
CDR3aa: CAISVASNLEAFF

abundance: few
j_gene: TRBJ2-2
d_gene: .
v_gene: TRBV20-1
CDR3nt: TGCAGTGCTAGCGAGGGGGGCGGGGAGCTGTTTTTT
CDR3aa: CSASEGGGELFF

abundance: many
j_gene: TRBJ1-5
d_gene: TRBD1
v_gene: TRBV12-3/TRBV12-4
CDR3nt: TGTGCCAGCACGAGAACAGGGGCCAATCAGCCCCAGCATTTT
CDR3aa: CASTRTGANQPQHF

abundance: few
j_gene: TRBJ1-1
d_gene: .
v_gene: TRBV3-1
CDR3nt: TGTGCCAGCAGGCCTCAGGGAACCAACACTGAAGCTTTCTTT
CDR3aa: CASRPQGTNTEAFF

abundance: .
j_gene: TRBJ1-5
d_gene: .
v_gene: TRBV6-5
CDR3nt: TGTGCCAGCAGTTACTCCGGGGGAGTGAGTGGGACCCAGCATTTT
CDR3aa: CASSYSGGVSGTQHF

abundance: many
j_gene: TRBJ2-1
d_gene: TRBD1
v_gene: TRBV5-1
CDR3nt: TGCGCCAGCAGCTTGACGGGACAGGGCTACAATGAGCAGTTCTTC
CDR3aa: CASSLTGQGYNEQFF

abundance: many
j_gene: TRBJ2-3
d_gene: .
v_gene: TRBV11-2
CDR3nt: TGTGCCAGCAGCTTAGATTCTCAGCGTCTAAGCACAGATACGCAGTATTTT
CDR3aa: CASSLDSQRLSTDTQYF